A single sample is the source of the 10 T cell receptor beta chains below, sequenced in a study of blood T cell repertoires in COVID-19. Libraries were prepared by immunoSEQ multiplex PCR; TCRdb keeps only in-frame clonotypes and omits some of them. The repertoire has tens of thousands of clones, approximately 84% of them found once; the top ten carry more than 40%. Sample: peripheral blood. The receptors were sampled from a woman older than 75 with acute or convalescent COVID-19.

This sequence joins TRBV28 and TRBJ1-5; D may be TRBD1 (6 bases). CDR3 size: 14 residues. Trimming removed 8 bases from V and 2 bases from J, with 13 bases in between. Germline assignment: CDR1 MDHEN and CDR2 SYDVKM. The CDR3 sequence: CASVTGMGNQPQHF. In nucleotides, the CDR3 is TGTGCCAGCGTAACAGGGATGGGCAATCAGCCCCAGCATTTT. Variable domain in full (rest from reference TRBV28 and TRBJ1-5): DVKVTQSSRYLVKRTGEKVFLECVQDMDHENMFWYRQDPGLGLRLIYFSYDVKMKEKGDIPEGYSVSREKKERFSLILESASTNQTSMYLCASVTGMGNQPQHFGDGTRLSIL.

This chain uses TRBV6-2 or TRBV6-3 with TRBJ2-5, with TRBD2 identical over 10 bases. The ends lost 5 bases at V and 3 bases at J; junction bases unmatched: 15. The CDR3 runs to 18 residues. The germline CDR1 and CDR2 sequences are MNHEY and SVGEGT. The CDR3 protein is CASSPPSLAGLYKETQYF. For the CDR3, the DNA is TGTGCCAGCAGTCCACCCTCACTAGCGGGATTATACAAAGAGACCCAGTACTTC.

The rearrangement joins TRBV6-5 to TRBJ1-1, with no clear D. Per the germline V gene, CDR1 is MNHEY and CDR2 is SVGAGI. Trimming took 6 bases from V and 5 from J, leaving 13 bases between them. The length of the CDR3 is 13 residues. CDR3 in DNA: TGTGCCAGCAGGGGCTTAGGTGGGACTGAAGCTTTCTTT. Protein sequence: CASRGLGGTEAFF.

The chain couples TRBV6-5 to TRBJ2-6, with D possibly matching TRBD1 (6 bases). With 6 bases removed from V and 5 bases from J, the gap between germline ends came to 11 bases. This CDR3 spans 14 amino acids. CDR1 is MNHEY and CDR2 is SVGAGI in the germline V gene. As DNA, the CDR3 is TGTGCCAGCAGCCTAGGGACAAGGGCCAACGTCCTGACTTTC. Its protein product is CASSLGTRANVLTF.

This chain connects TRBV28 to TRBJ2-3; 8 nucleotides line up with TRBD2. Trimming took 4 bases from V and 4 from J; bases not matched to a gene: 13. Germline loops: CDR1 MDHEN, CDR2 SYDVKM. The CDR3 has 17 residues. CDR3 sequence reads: CASSSPRGVGSADTQYF. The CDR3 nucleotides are TGTGCCAGCAGTTCCCCGCGGGGGGTGGGAAGCGCAGATACGCAGTATTTT. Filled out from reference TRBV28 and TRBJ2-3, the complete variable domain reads DVKVTQSSRYLVKRTGEKVFLECVQDMDHENMFWYRQDPGLGLRLIYFSYDVKMKEKGDIPEGYSVSREKKERFSLILESASTNQTSMYLCASSSPRGVGSADTQYFGPGTRLTVL.

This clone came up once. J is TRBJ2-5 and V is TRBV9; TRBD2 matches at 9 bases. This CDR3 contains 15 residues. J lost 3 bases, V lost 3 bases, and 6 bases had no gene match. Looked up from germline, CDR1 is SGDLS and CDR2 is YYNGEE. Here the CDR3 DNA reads TGTGCCAGCAGCGGAGGTAGCGGGGGCAAAGAGACCCAGTACTTC. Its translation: CASSGGSGGKETQYF.

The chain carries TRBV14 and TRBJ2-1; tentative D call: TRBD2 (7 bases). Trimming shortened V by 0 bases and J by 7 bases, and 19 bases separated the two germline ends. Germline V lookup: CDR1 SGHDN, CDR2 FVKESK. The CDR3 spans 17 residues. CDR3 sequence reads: CASSQDFGRGALNEQFF. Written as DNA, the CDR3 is TGTGCCAGCAGCCAAGATTTCGGACGGGGGGCTCTTAATGAGCAGTTCTTC.

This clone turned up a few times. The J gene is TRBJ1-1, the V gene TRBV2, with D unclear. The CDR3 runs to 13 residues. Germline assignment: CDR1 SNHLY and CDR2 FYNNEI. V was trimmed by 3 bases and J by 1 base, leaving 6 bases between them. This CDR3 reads CASSERGNTEAFF. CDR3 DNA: TGTGCCAGCAGTGAGCGGGGGAACACTGAAGCTTTCTTT.

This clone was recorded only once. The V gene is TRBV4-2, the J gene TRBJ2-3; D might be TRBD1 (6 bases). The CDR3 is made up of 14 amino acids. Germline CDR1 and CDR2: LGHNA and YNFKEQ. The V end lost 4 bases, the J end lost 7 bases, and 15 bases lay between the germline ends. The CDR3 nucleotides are TGTGCCAGCAGCCGACGGACAGAGCCTAATACGCAGTATTTT. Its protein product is CASSRRTEPNTQYF.

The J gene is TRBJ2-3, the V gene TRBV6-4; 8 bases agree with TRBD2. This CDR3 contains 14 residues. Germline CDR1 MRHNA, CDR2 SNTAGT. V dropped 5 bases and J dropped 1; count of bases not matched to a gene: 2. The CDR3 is CASSSGGGTDTQYF. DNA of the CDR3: TGTGCCAGCAGTTCCGGGGGGGGCACAGATACGCAGTATTTT.